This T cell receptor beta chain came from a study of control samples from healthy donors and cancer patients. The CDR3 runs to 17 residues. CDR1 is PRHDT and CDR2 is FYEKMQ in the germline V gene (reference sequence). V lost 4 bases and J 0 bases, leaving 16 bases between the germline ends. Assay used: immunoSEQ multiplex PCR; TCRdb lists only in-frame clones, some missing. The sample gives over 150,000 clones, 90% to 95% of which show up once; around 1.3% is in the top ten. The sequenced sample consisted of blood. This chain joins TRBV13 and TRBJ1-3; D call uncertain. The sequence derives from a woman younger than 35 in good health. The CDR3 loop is CASSWWTIIDSGNTIYF. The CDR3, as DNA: TGTGCCAGCAGCTGGTGGACCATCATCGACTCTGGAAACACCATATATTTT.